This T cell receptor beta chain was profiled in a study of blood T cells in healthy people across ages. Study observations and caveats: Changes in expanded clonotypes were possibly confounded, as the CMV status of donors was unknown. Using unsorted PBMCs precluded a conclusive naive versus antigen-experienced comparison.

Germline V gene sequence: CDR1 LGHDT, CDR2 YNNKEL (reference sequence). J gave up 2 bases and V 1 base, and 4 bases lay outside the gene matches. The CDR3 is 15 residues long. Each sample used at least 6 million PBMCs. This clonotype was picked up a small number of times. The antigen remains unidentified. It was with a sample-barcoded 5' primer and a J-beta primer mix that a second PCR of roughly 6 to 11 cycles was run. A template-switch adaptor with 12 random nucleotides tagged each cDNA molecule. TCRdb re-called the 5' RACE reads with MiXCR, one entry per CDR3 protein. In the table there are some 700,000 distinct CDR3 sequences, 22% of which are singletons.

Sequencing was performed on blood. This sequence originates from a man aged 65-85 years in good health. V gene TRBV3-1 combines with J gene TRBJ2-7; 8 bases fit TRBD1. The CDR3 region is CASSQVGQAAYEQYF. In nucleotides, the CDR3 is TGTGCCAGCAGCCAAGTGGGACAGGCTGCCTACGAGCAGTACTTC.